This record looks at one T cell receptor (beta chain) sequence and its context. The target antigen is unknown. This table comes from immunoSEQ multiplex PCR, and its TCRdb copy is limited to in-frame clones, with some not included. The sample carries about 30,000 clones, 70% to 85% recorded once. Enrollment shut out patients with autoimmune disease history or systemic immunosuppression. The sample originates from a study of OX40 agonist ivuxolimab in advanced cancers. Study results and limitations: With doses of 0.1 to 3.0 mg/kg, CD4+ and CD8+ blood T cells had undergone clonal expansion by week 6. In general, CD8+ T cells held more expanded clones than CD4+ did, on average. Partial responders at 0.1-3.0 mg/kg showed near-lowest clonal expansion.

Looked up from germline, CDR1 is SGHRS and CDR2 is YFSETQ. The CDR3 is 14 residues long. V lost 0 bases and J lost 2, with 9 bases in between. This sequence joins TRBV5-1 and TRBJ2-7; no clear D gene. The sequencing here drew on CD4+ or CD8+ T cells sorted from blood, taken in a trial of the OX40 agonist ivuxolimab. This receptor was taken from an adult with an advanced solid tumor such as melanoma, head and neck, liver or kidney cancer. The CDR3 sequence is CASSLAGETYEQYF. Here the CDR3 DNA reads TGCGCCAGCAGCTTGGCTGGGGAAACCTACGAGCAGTACTTC.